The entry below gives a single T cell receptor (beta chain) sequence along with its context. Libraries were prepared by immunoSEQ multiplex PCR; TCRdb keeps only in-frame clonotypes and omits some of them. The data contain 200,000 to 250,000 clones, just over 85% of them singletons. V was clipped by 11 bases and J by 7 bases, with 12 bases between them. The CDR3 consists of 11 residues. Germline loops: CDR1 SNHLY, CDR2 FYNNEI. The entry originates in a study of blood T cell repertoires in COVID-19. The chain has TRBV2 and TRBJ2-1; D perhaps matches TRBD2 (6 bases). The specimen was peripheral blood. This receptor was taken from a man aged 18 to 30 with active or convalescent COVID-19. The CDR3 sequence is CAGGLKNEQFF. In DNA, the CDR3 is TGTGCCGGTGGACTAAAGAATGAGCAGTTCTTC.